The clone carrying this T cell receptor (beta chain) came up a few times. This sample was included in a study of identical twins. TCRdb used MiXCR to reprocess the 5' RACE reads, holding one entry per CDR3 protein. The sample shows roughly 200,000 distinct CDR3 sequences, around 8% of them seen only once. CDR1 is SGHRS and CDR2 is YFSETQ in the germline V gene. The V end was cut by 4 bases, the J end by 0 bases, with 11 bases between. This CDR3 comprises 14 residues. These data are also associated with another study on yellow fever vaccine responses in identical twins.

The source is a woman aged 18-29 years in good health. The sample taken for sequencing was memory (CD45RO+) T cells sorted from blood. The rearrangement links TRBV5-1 to TRBJ2-7; TRBD2 is a possible D gene (5 bases). This chain's CDR3 is CASSREVSSYEQYF. The CDR3 region has the DNA TGCGCCAGCAGCCGGGAAGTTAGCTCCTACGAGCAGTACTTC.